Included here is one TCR beta chain sequence, with context. The data derive from a study of blood T cell repertoires in COVID-19. Study-wide context: Samples came from the United States, Italy and Spain, spanning acute and convalescent COVID-19. From T cells, B-cell-depleted T cells, or PBMCs came the material, which was cDNA or gDNA.

Under the authors' procedure: Estimates of nucleated cell counts were drawn from the amplification of reference gene primers. The protocol was immunoSEQ multiplex PCR, while the TCRdb copy is restricted to in-frame clones and leaves out a portion. The V and J calls and clone size were taken over from that table, and D and trimming were inferred from the DNA. The sample consists of approximately 390,000 clones, approximately 85% of them appearing once. V shed 1 base and J 4 bases; nucleotides not matched to a gene: 6. CDR3 length: 16 residues. Germline V gene sequence: CDR1 LGHDT, CDR2 YNNKEL (reference sequence).

The sample consisted of PBMCs or T cells enriched from blood (not recorded which). This clonotype originated in a woman in her thirties or forties with acute COVID-19. The V gene is TRBV3-1 (or the pseudogene TRBV3-2), the J gene TRBJ1-4; 7 positions match TRBD1. CDR3 sequence: CASSQGDSGFNEKLFF. The CDR3, as DNA: TGTGCCAGCAGCCAAGGGGACAGCGGTTTTAATGAAAAACTGTTTTTT.